A selection of T cell receptor beta chains follows, all from one sample in a study of cytomegalovirus exposure and HLA in healthy donors. TCRdb's table, derived via immunoSEQ multiplex PCR, lists solely in-frame clones and lacks some. The sample records some 130,000 clones, over 75% being singletons. Specimen: PBMCs. Receptors were obtained from a woman in her forties or fifties in good health and CMV-seropositive. The CDR3 runs from the conserved cysteine through the conserved F or W. Fields, in order: J gene, V gene, CDR3 protein.

j_call: TRBJ1-5; v_call: TRBV19; cdr3_aa: CASSLDRSNQPQHF
j_call: TRBJ1-1; v_call: TRBV5-1; cdr3_aa: CASSQGVNTEAFF
j_call: TRBJ1-1; v_call: TRBV29-1; cdr3_aa: CSAGGQYGGNTEAFF
j_call: TRBJ1-6; v_call: TRBV7-9; cdr3_aa: CASSPHRGYNSPLHF
j_call: TRBJ2-3; v_call: TRBV5-1; cdr3_aa: CASSLGRRGNSDTQYF
j_call: TRBJ2-1; v_call: TRBV5-6; cdr3_aa: CASSHNPIEQFF
j_call: TRBJ2-7; v_call: TRBV6-6; cdr3_aa: CASSYLGTLGNEQYF
j_call: TRBJ1-2; v_call: TRBV7-9; cdr3_aa: CASTDGGYGYTF
j_call: TRBJ1-1; v_call: TRBV7-3; cdr3_aa: CASSLRGRGTEAFF
j_call: TRBJ1-2; v_call: TRBV5-6; cdr3_aa: CASSRDRNYGYTF
j_call: TRBJ1-1; v_call: TRBV4-1; cdr3_aa: CASSPFIGGMNTEAFF
j_call: TRBJ2-7; v_call: TRBV7-2; cdr3_aa: CASSTGLAGVEQYF
j_call: TRBJ1-6; v_call: TRBV18; cdr3_aa: CASRGQGNSPLHF
j_call: TRBJ1-1; v_call: TRBV14; cdr3_aa: CASSQGDPGGDTEAFF
j_call: TRBJ2-3; v_call: TRBV28; cdr3_aa: CASSLSTGADTQYF
j_call: TRBJ2-5; v_call: TRBV29-1; cdr3_aa: CSVILAGAGETQYF
j_call: TRBJ1-4; v_call: TRBV28; cdr3_aa: CASINVQATNEKLFF
j_call: TRBJ1-1; v_call: TRBV19; cdr3_aa: CASSNFGDRVIEAFF
j_call: TRBJ2-1; v_call: TRBV2; cdr3_aa: CASSVSGGAHEQFF
j_call: TRBJ1-1; v_call: TRBV7-9; cdr3_aa: CASSLSNKRTEAFF
j_call: TRBJ2-1; v_call: TRBV2; cdr3_aa: CASSTGPRVQAFF
j_call: TRBJ2-5; v_call: TRBV7-9; cdr3_aa: CASSLAALETQYF
j_call: TRBJ1-1; v_call: TRBV5-1; cdr3_aa: CASSGGTGDAFF
j_call: TRBJ2-5; v_call: TRBV11-1; cdr3_aa: CASSPRGGRETQYF
j_call: TRBJ2-5; v_call: TRBV5-4; cdr3_aa: CASSSRGAVGETQYF
j_call: TRBJ1-2; v_call: TRBV7-3; cdr3_aa: CASSRQGTNYGYTF
j_call: TRBJ2-3; v_call: TRBV9; cdr3_aa: CASSGGGRRTDTQYF
j_call: TRBJ1-1; v_call: TRBV15; cdr3_aa: CATSRSVGSEAFF
j_call: TRBJ1-1; v_call: TRBV7-9; cdr3_aa: CASSPSLNTEAFF
j_call: TRBJ1-3; v_call: TRBV25-1; cdr3_aa: CASSSGVSGNTIYF
j_call: TRBJ2-5; v_call: TRBV7-6; cdr3_aa: CASSPVGGGAPTQYF
j_call: TRBJ2-4; v_call: TRBV5-4; cdr3_aa: CASSLDPGQLAKNIQYF
j_call: TRBJ1-5; v_call: TRBV28; cdr3_aa: CASVLAGGIRQPQHF
j_call: TRBJ2-5; v_call: TRBV29-1; cdr3_aa: CSHTAFQETQYF
j_call: TRBJ2-4; v_call: TRBV5-1; cdr3_aa: CASSGGPENIQYF
j_call: TRBJ2-5; v_call: TRBV7-7; cdr3_aa: CASSLGSLGDSEEWYF
j_call: TRBJ1-3; v_call: TRBV15; cdr3_aa: CATSRDPAGKGNTIYF
j_call: TRBJ1-1; v_call: TRBV7-9; cdr3_aa: CASSLAFEVGEAFF
j_call: TRBJ2-7; v_call: TRBV2; cdr3_aa: CASSDDRGRRSEQYF
j_call: TRBJ1-5; v_call: TRBV10-3; cdr3_aa: CAISESLRQGGNQPQHF
j_call: TRBJ2-7; v_call: TRBV5-1; cdr3_aa: CASSLDGRAFSGQYF
j_call: TRBJ2-1; v_call: TRBV7-6; cdr3_aa: CASSLGESSYNEQFF
j_call: TRBJ2-5; v_call: TRBV5-1; cdr3_aa: CASSLASTQETQYF
j_call: TRBJ2-6; v_call: TRBV7-2; cdr3_aa: CASSGGGSGANVLTF
j_call: TRBJ1-1; v_call: TRBV5-1; cdr3_aa: CASSVSRDTEAFF
j_call: TRBJ1-1; v_call: TRBV27; cdr3_aa: CASRTGWGNTEAFF
j_call: TRBJ1-2; v_call: TRBV10-2; cdr3_aa: CASSGERDRDPTYGYTF
j_call: TRBJ1-3; v_call: TRBV5-6; cdr3_aa: CASSLGQGISGNTIYF
j_call: TRBJ2-7; v_call: TRBV7-6; cdr3_aa: CASSLEGLGGREQYF
j_call: TRBJ1-1; v_call: TRBV5-1; cdr3_aa: CASRFRDRGRMNTEAFF
j_call: TRBJ1-3; v_call: TRBV6-1; cdr3_aa: CASSPTQGPGNTIYF
j_call: TRBJ2-2; v_call: TRBV19; cdr3_aa: CASHDGGGNTGELFF
j_call: TRBJ1-1; v_call: TRBV5-1; cdr3_aa: CASSLFSGSNTEAFF
j_call: TRBJ2-7; v_call: TRBV27; cdr3_aa: CASSYPGQGVNEQYF